Presented here are 26 T cell receptor beta chains from one specimen sequenced in a study of cytomegalovirus exposure and HLA in healthy donors. Clones were read by immunoSEQ multiplex PCR, and TCRdb kept only the in-frame ones, dropping some. Of under 300,000 clones detected, 75% to 90% appear once; the ten largest clones hold 1% to 1.5%. Sequencing input: PBMCs. The receptors shown here come from a woman under 40 in good health and CMV-seropositive.

This chain uses TRBV5-1 with TRBJ2-4; tentative D call: TRBD2 (6 bases). This CDR3 has 11 residues. V was trimmed by 4 bases and J by 14 bases, leaving 13 bases between them. Germline-derived CDR1 and CDR2 are SGHRS and YFSETQ. Here the CDR3 DNA reads TGCGCCAGCAGCGCCGGGGGAAATAAGTACTTC. Its protein product is CASSAGGNKYF.

CDR3: CASSPRTGGGELFF. The CDR3 bases are TGTGCCAGCAGCCCCCGAACAGGGGGCGGGGAGCTGTTTTTT. This chain connects TRBV9 to TRBJ2-2, with TRBD1 matching over 8 bases. Germline lookup yields CDR1 SGDLS and CDR2 YYNGEE. There are 14 residues in the CDR3. J gave up 7 bases and V 4 bases, and 6 bases lay outside the gene matches.

The chain carries TRBV6-1 and TRBJ2-3; TRBD2 might be the D (6 bases). Germline CDR1 and CDR2: MNHNS and SASEGT. This CDR3 is built from 13 residues. V lost 6 bases and J lost 1, with 8 bases in between. Written as DNA, the CDR3 is TGTGCCAGCAGAGCTAGCGGCACAGATACGCAGTATTTT. Protein: CASRASGTDTQYF.

The rearrangement uses TRBV14 and TRBJ2-2; TRBD1 matches 7 bases. Germline trimming cut 8 bases from V and 1 base from J; bases unmatched to any gene: 4. The length of the CDR3 is 14 residues. Germline V gives CDR1 SGHDN, CDR2 FVKESK. The CDR3 sequence is CASRGQWNTGELFF. The CDR3 coding sequence is TGTGCCAGCCGGGGACAGTGGAACACCGGGGAGCTGTTTTTT.

The chain joins TRBV29-1 to TRBJ2-7; 8 nucleotides line up with TRBD1. The CDR3 is 15 residues long. The ends lost 5 bases at V and 0 bases at J; junction bases unmatched: 9. Germline V gene lookup returns CDR1 SQVTM and CDR2 ANQGSEA. In nucleotides, the CDR3 is TGCAGCGTTATCACCCGGACAGGGCCCTCCTACGAGCAGTACTTC. Its protein is CSVITRTGPSYEQYF.

This sequence joins TRBV5-1 and TRBJ2-1; TRBD2 aligns across 10 bases. CDR1 SGHRS and CDR2 YFSETQ come from the germline V gene. V dropped 3 bases and J dropped 7; count of bases not matched to a gene: 4. The CDR3 consists of 14 residues. CDR3 loop: CASSSNSGGNEQFF. The DNA for the CDR3 is TGCGCCAGCAGCTCTAATAGCGGGGGGAATGAGCAGTTCTTC.

The chain has TRBV19 and TRBJ1-5; 10 nucleotides line up with TRBD1. The trim removed 3 bases at V and 2 bases at J, leaving 1 base unmatched. The length of the CDR3 is 15 residues. The germline gives CDR1 LNHDA, CDR2 SQIVND (reference sequence). This CDR3 reads CASSMTGGGNQPQHF. CDR3 DNA sequence: TGTGCCAGTAGTATGACAGGGGGCGGCAATCAGCCCCAGCATTTT.

The chain has TRBV19 and TRBJ1-2, with D maybe TRBD1 (6 bases). CDR3 length: 13 residues. Germline V gene data show CDR1 as LNHDA and CDR2 as SQIVND (reference sequence). The germline V and J ends were trimmed by 0 bases and 8 bases, with 10 bases remaining between them. CDR3 sequence: CASSIDAGAGYTF. The CDR3 DNA sequence: TGTGCCAGTAGTATAGATGCGGGGGCCGGCTACACCTTC.

This chain joins TRBV27 and TRBJ2-7; 8 bases match TRBD2. J gave up 5 bases and V 3 bases, and 9 bases lay outside the gene matches. From germline, CDR1 is MNHEY and CDR2 SMNVEV (reference sequence). This CDR3 is 15 amino acids long. CDR3 DNA sequence: TGTGCCAGCAGTTTGAGGGGACTAGTCCTCCACGAGCAGTACTTC. Its protein is CASSLRGLVLHEQYF.

This clone was detected only a few times. The genes are TRBV27 and TRBJ1-2; 7 positions agree with TRBD1. This CDR3 comprises 13 residues. The germline V gene has CDR1 MNHEY and CDR2 SMNVEV (reference sequence). The trim removed 3 bases at V and 6 bases at J, leaving 4 bases unmatched. The CDR3 loop is CASSFHRGDGYTF. The CDR3 DNA is TGTGCCAGCAGTTTTCACAGGGGAGATGGCTACACCTTC.

V and J are TRBV6-6 and TRBJ2-7, with 9 bases fitting TRBD2. The ends lost 4 bases at V and 1 base at J; junction bases unmatched: 2. The germline V gene encodes CDR1 MNHNY and CDR2 SVGAGI (reference sequence). The CDR3 covers 14 residues. The CDR3 DNA reads TGTGCCAGCAGTTTAGCGGGGGCTTCCTACGAGCAGTACTTC. Encoded protein: CASSLAGASYEQYF.

V gene TRBV30 combines with J gene TRBJ2-1; tentatively, D is TRBD2 (5 bases). The V end lost 2 bases, the J end lost 4 bases, and 15 bases lay between the germline ends. From germline, CDR1 is GTSNPN and CDR2 SVGIG (reference sequence). The CDR3 runs to 15 residues. CDR3 coding DNA: TGTGCCTGGAGTATACACCGGGAACTGTACAATGAGCAGTTCTTC. Translation gives CAWSIHRELYNEQFF.

CDR3 loop: CASTVTSGGIYGYEQYF. The CDR3 nucleotides read TGTGCCAGCACCGTTACTTCAGGGGGCATATATGGCTACGAGCAGTACTTC. The rearrangement links TRBV13 to TRBJ2-7; TRBD1 agrees at 8 bases. CDR3 size: 17 residues. From germline, CDR1 is PRHDT and CDR2 FYEKMQ (reference sequence). Unmatched junction bases numbered 17, after V lost 7 bases and J lost 3 bases.

The rearrangement joins TRBV9 to TRBJ2-3; 10 positions match TRBD2. J gave up 1 base and V 3 bases, and 2 bases lay outside the gene matches. CDR1 SGDLS and CDR2 YYNGEE come from the germline V gene. The CDR3 totals 15 residues. CDR3 DNA: TGTGCCAGCAGCGCTAGCGGGAGTCGCACAGATACGCAGTATTTT. This sequence encodes CASSASGSRTDTQYF.

The chain carries TRBV5-1 and TRBJ2-5, with 11 bases lining up with TRBD2. This CDR3 spans 16 amino acids. Per the germline V gene, CDR1 is SGHRS and CDR2 is YFSETQ. V lost 2 bases, J lost 5 bases, and 8 bases stayed unmatched. Written as DNA, the CDR3 is TGCGCCAGCAGCTTACAGCCAACTAGCGGGAGTGAGACCCAGTACTTC. Protein sequence: CASSLQPTSGSETQYF.

This clone was picked up one time. The chain employs TRBV29-1 and TRBJ2-7, with 12 nucleotides matching TRBD1. With 7 bases clipped from V and 5 bases from J, the junction kept 9 bases outside the gene matches. Germline V gives CDR1 SQVTM, CDR2 ANQGSEA. The CDR3 totals 14 residues. CDR3 DNA sequence: TGCAGCGCCGGACCGGGACAGGGGGCCCACGAGCAGTACTTC. It specifies CSAGPGQGAHEQYF.

The chain recombines TRBV7-3 with TRBJ2-1, with D unclear. Trimming removed 2 bases from V and 5 bases from J, with 13 bases in between. This CDR3 region has 15 residues. CDR1 SGHTA and CDR2 FQGTGA come from the germline V gene. For the CDR3, the DNA is TGTGCCAGCAGCTTAGGTAGCCCCTCAAACAATGAGCAGTTCTTC. Translation: CASSLGSPSNNEQFF.

This chain joins TRBV15 and TRBJ1-2; weak D call: TRBD1 (6 bases). The V end was cut by 0 bases, the J end by 9 bases, with 17 bases between. CDR3 length equals 15 residues. From germline, CDR1 is LNHNV and CDR2 YYDKDF (reference sequence). Here the CDR3 DNA reads TGTGCCACCAGCAGAGATCAGGACAGAACCCATAGCTACACCTTC. Amino acids: CATSRDQDRTHSYTF.

V gene TRBV27 combines with J gene TRBJ1-1; D is possibly TRBD1 (5 bases). The length of the CDR3 is 15 residues. Germline values: CDR1 MNHEY, CDR2 SMNVEV (reference sequence). Trimming shortened V by 2 bases and J by 3 bases, and 13 bases separated the two germline ends. CDR3 in amino acids: CASSLTWGGDTEAFF. The CDR3 DNA follows: TGTGCCAGCAGTTTAACTTGGGGCGGGGACACTGAAGCTTTCTTT.

The chain combines TRBV5-1 with TRBJ2-1; 12 positions match TRBD2. Germline V lookup: CDR1 SGHRS, CDR2 YFSETQ. The CDR3 contains 18 residues. V trimming: 8 bases; J trimming: 9 bases; junction bases outside the gene matches: 21. As DNA, the CDR3 is TGCGCCAGTAGTTACACAGAGACTAGCGGGAGTTATTGGGGTGAGCAGTTCTTC. As protein: CASSYTETSGSYWGEQFF.

The J gene is TRBJ2-3, the V gene TRBV12-5, with 9 nucleotides matching TRBD1. The germline CDR1 and CDR2 sequences are LGHNT and FRNRAP. The V gene end was trimmed by 7 bases and the J gene end by 4 bases; junction bases not matched to a gene: 9. This CDR3 comprises 15 residues. The CDR3 sequence: CASVKGQGYSDTQYF. CDR3 DNA sequence: TGTGCTAGTGTCAAAGGACAGGGGTACTCAGATACGCAGTATTTT. The full variable domain, completed using reference TRBV12-5 and TRBJ2-3, is DARVTQTPRHKVTEMGQEVTMRCQPILGHNTVFWYRQTMMQGLELLAYFRNRAPLDDSGMPKDRFSAEMPDATLATLKIQPSEPRDSAVYFCASVKGQGYSDTQYFGPGTRLTVL.

V and J are TRBV6-6 and TRBJ1-1, with a tentative D call TRBD1 (5 bases). This CDR3 comprises 15 residues. V gave up 6 bases and J gave up 4 bases, with 18 bases separating them. From germline, CDR1 is MNHNY and CDR2 SVGAGI (reference sequence). The CDR3 region has the DNA TGTGCCAGCAGCCTAGTGGGGGGAGGTATCACTGAAGCTTTCTTT. Its translation is CASSLVGGGITEAFF.

The V and J genes are TRBV7-8 and TRBJ2-1, with 11 bases that match TRBD2. V lost 1 base to trimming and J lost 6 bases; unmatched junction nucleotides: 5. The CDR3 runs 16 residues. In germline, CDR1 is SGHVS, CDR2 FQNEAQ. The CDR3 DNA follows: TGTGCCAGCAGCTTAGGTTTTAGCGGGAGGGCCAATGAGCAGTTCTTC. Protein sequence: CASSLGFSGRANEQFF.

The chain is built from TRBV9 and TRBJ1-1; weak D call: TRBD1 (5 bases). Germline V lookup: CDR1 SGDLS, CDR2 YYNGEE. The CDR3 sequence is 14 residues long. The ends were cut back, 0 bases at V and 3 bases at J, with 9 bases in the middle. CDR3 amino acids: CASSVDPRDTEAFF. Here the CDR3 DNA reads TGTGCCAGCAGCGTAGACCCCAGGGACACTGAAGCTTTCTTT. The complete variable domain, with remaining parts taken from reference TRBV9 and TRBJ1-1, reads DSGVTQTPKHLITATGQRVTLRCSPRSGDLSVYWYQQSLDQGLQFLIQYYNGEERAKGNILERFSAQQFPDLHSELNLSSLELGDSALYFCASSVDPRDTEAFFGQGTRLTVV.

The genes are TRBV28 and TRBJ1-1; TRBD1 matches 9 bases. Germline-derived CDR1 and CDR2 are MDHEN and SYDVKM. Unmatched junction bases numbered 17, after V lost 6 bases and J lost 3 bases. This CDR3 has 18 amino acids. CDR3 protein: CASSIWGLTGGTDTEAFF. The CDR3 bases are TGTGCCAGCAGCATTTGGGGTTTAACAGGGGGCACAGACACTGAAGCTTTCTTT. Drawing the rest from reference TRBV28 and TRBJ1-1, the complete variable domain is DVKVTQSSRYLVKRTGEKVFLECVQDMDHENMFWYRQDPGLGLRLIYFSYDVKMKEKGDIPEGYSVSREKKERFSLILESASTNQTSMYLCASSIWGLTGGTDTEAFFGQGTRLTVV.

The chain couples TRBV1 to TRBJ2-3; the listed D gene, TRBD2, was not tested against the DNA. TRBV1 is a pseudogene segment. This CDR3 is built from 16 residues. The CDR3 protein is CTSSQEVLKTSGTQYF. Written as DNA, the CDR3 is TGCACCAGCAGCCAAGAAGTTTTGAAGACTAGCGGGACGCAGTATTTT.